This entry lists 23 T cell receptor beta chains sequenced from one sample in a study of T cells in Graves' hyperthyroidism and ophthalmopathy. Template material for amplifying TCR beta CDR3 regions consisted of RNA transcripts. An initial round of RT-PCR targeting the TCR CDR3 relied on the HTBI primer set. TCRdb called the multiplex PCR reads again in MiXCR, with one record for every CDR3 protein. The data hold under 650,000 distinct CDR3 sequences, with 15% to 20% observed a single time. The source material was blood. These receptor sequences come from a woman younger than 45 with Graves' hyperthyroidism.

This clonotype was seen ten or more times. The chain is built from TRBV12-3 or TRBV12-4 and TRBJ1-2; TRBD1 matches at 7 bases. The CDR3 is 14 amino acids. The V gene end was trimmed by 6 bases and the J gene end by 6 bases; junction bases not matched to a gene: 10. The CDR3 DNA reads as TGTGCCAGCAGCCCCACAGGGGTTGGGGATGGCTACACCTTC. Protein sequence: CASSPTGVGDGYTF.

This clonotype was detected ten times or more. The chain employs TRBV5-6 and TRBJ1-4; D is unresolved. The CDR3 runs 14 residues. Germline V gene data show CDR1 as SGHDT and CDR2 as YYEEEE. Trimming pared 0 bases from V and 7 bases from J, leaving 10 bases between. Here the CDR3 reads CASSLAKGREKLFF. The CDR3, as DNA: TGTGCCAGCAGCTTGGCCAAGGGTCGTGAAAAACTGTTTTTT.

This clonotype has at least ten counts. The V and J genes are TRBV6-1 and TRBJ2-1; D remains ambiguous. The CDR3 extends over 13 amino acids. Trimming removed 7 bases from V and 5 bases from J, with 12 bases in between. Germline V gives CDR1 MNHNS, CDR2 SASEGT. The CDR3 coding sequence is TGTGCCAGCACAAGGGATTGGGACAATGAGCAGTTCTTC. Residues: CASTRDWDNEQFF.

At least ten counts were recorded for this clonotype. The rearrangement links TRBV7-3 to TRBJ2-5; no reliable D call. This CDR3 is built from 14 residues. Germline V gene sequence: CDR1 SGHTA, CDR2 FQGTGA. The V and J ends lost 1 base and 5 bases respectively, with 11 bases between them. This CDR3 reads CASSLSSSAETQYF. CDR3 sequence (DNA): TGTGCCAGCAGCTTAAGCTCGAGCGCGGAGACCCAGTACTTC.

This clonotype was picked up many times. The chain recombines TRBV12-3 or TRBV12-4 with TRBJ2-7; TRBD2 agrees at 14 bases. Trimming at V came to 7 bases and at J to 6 bases, leaving 8 bases not matched to a gene. This CDR3 contains 15 residues. CDR3 in amino acids: CASIPGLAGVREQYF. The CDR3, as DNA: TGTGCCAGCATCCCGGGACTAGCGGGAGTACGCGAGCAGTACTTC.

The rearrangement joins TRBV7-3 to TRBJ1-6, with D perhaps matching TRBD1 (5 bases). V was clipped by 4 bases and J by 7 bases, with 11 bases between them. Germline loops: CDR1 SGHTA, CDR2 FQGTGA. The CDR3 runs 14 residues. The CDR3: CASSSGRLNSPLHF. CDR3 coding DNA: TGTGCCAGCAGCTCGGGACGGCTGAATTCACCCCTCCACTTT. Variable domain in full (rest from reference TRBV7-3 and TRBJ1-6): GAGVSQTPSNKVTEKGKYVELRCDPISGHTALYWYRQSLGQGPEFLIYFQGTGAADDSGLPNDRFFAVRPEGSVSTLKIQRTERGDSAVYLCASSSGRLNSPLHFGNGTRLTVT.

This clonotype was found many times. J is TRBJ2-1 and V is TRBV15; D possibly corresponds to TRBD2 (5 bases). Germline V gene sequence: CDR1 LNHNV, CDR2 YYDKDF (reference sequence). The V gene lost 0 bases and the J gene lost 9 bases, with 15 bases spanning the gap. The CDR3 sequence is 15 residues long. The CDR3 coding sequence is TGTGCCACCAGCAGAGATTTGGCTAGCCAAGCTGAGCAGTTCTTC. This gives the protein CATSRDLASQAEQFF.

This clonotype was detected ten times or more. J is TRBJ2-7 and V is TRBV28; no clear D. The CDR3 contains 13 residues. V lost 2 bases and J 4 bases, leaving 9 bases between the germline ends. The germline V gene has CDR1 MDHEN and CDR2 SYDVKM. For the CDR3, the DNA is TGTGCCAGCAGTTTAACTGCCTATTACGAGCAGTACTTC. The encoded protein is CASSLTAYYEQYF.

This clonotype was detected many times. This sequence joins TRBV20-1 and TRBJ2-3; D gene uncertain. V was pared by 2 bases and J by 0 bases, with 9 bases between. The CDR3 is made up of 14 amino acids. The V gene's germline CDR1 is DFQATT and CDR2 SNEGSKA (reference sequence). This CDR3 reads CSARRQSSTDTQYF. CDR3 DNA: TGCAGTGCTAGAAGGCAATCCAGCACAGATACGCAGTATTTT.

At least ten counts were recorded for this clonotype. This sequence joins TRBV6-2 or TRBV6-3 and TRBJ1-1; TRBD1 matches 8 bases. With V trimmed by 2 bases and J by 3 bases, 8 bases remained unmatched. Per germline, CDR1 MNHEY and CDR2 SVGEGT. This CDR3 comprises 16 residues. In nucleotides, the CDR3 is TGTGCCAGCAGTTACAGGGAAGTGACAGGGGACACTGAAGCTTTCTTT. This gives the protein CASSYREVTGDTEAFF.

A note on this clonotype: A clone one base away is much larger, so this may be a read error. The chain employs TRBV28 and TRBJ1-1, with D perhaps TRBD1 (5 bases). Between the trimmed V and J ends, which lost 5 bases and 7 bases, there was a span of 11 bases. Per the germline V gene, CDR1 is MDHEN and CDR2 is SYDVKM. CDR3 length equals 12 residues. The CDR3 sequence: CASSLDSYEAFF. CDR3 nucleotide sequence: TGTGCCAGCAGTCTTGACAGCTATGAAGCTTTCTTT. The whole variable domain, filled in from reference TRBV28 and TRBJ1-1, reads DVKVTQSSRYLVKRTGEKVFLECVQDMDHENMFWYRQDPGLGLRLIYFSYDVKMKEKGDIPEGYSVSREKKERFSLILESASTNQTSMYLCASSLDSYEAFFGQGTRLTVV.

This clonotype was detected only a few times. The rearrangement links TRBV19 to TRBJ1-5; TRBD1 is a possible D gene (5 bases). Trimming pared 7 bases from V and 6 bases from J, leaving 13 bases between. In germline, CDR1 is LNHDA, CDR2 SQIVND (reference sequence). This CDR3 region has 13 residues. This CDR3 reads CASNTGRIQPQHF. In nucleotides, the CDR3 is TGTGCCAGTAACACAGGTAGGATTCAGCCCCAGCATTTT.

This clonotype occurred many times. This rearrangement joins TRBV3-1 to TRBJ1-2; D is possibly TRBD1 (5 bases). CDR3 length equals 15 residues. Germline V CDR1 and CDR2: LGHDT, YNNKEL (reference sequence). The ends were cut back, 0 bases at V and 5 bases at J, with 13 bases in the middle. CDR3: CASSQDFEGQYGYTF. In nucleotides, the CDR3 is TGTGCCAGCAGCCAAGATTTTGAGGGGCAGTATGGCTACACCTTC.

This clonotype was seen more than once but under ten times. The chain is built from TRBV28 and TRBJ2-1; either TRBD1 or TRBD2 may fit D (6 bases each). The germline V gene encodes CDR1 MDHEN and CDR2 SYDVKM. V lost 2 bases and J 0 bases, leaving 20 bases between the germline ends. The CDR3 is 19 residues long. CDR3 protein: CASSLGSLGGLYSYNEQFF. The CDR3 bases are TGTGCCAGCAGTTTAGGAAGTCTAGGGGGGCTCTACTCCTACAATGAGCAGTTCTTC.

This clonotype was observed at least ten times. This chain joins TRBV5-4 and TRBJ1-1; D gene uncertain. CDR1 is SGHNT, CDR2 YYREEE, per germline (reference sequence). The CDR3 loop spans 9 amino acids. For the CDR3, the DNA is TGTGCTGCGTCCATTGAAGCTTTCTTT. This gives the protein CAASIEAFF.

This clonotype was seen ten or more times. CDR3 region: CASSPRRANTDTQYF. The CDR3 nucleotides read TGTGCCAGCTCCCCCCGACGCGCAAATACAGATACGCAGTATTTT. The gene calls are TRBV18 and TRBJ2-3; D is uncertain. CDR1 and CDR2 from the germline V gene are KGHSH and LQKENI. The CDR3 runs to 15 residues. The V end lost 6 bases, the J end lost 3 bases, and 16 bases lay between the germline ends.

This clonotype was recorded many times. This chain links TRBV2 with TRBJ1-4; D is unclear. V was pared by 6 bases and J by 5 bases, with 13 bases between. This CDR3 has 14 amino acids. CDR1 SNHLY and CDR2 FYNNEI come from the germline V gene. The CDR3 here is CASRAEVANEKLFF. CDR3 nucleotides: TGTGCCAGCAGGGCGGAAGTGGCAAATGAAAAACTGTTTTTT.

This chain links TRBV6-1 with TRBJ2-5, with D possibly called TRBD1 or TRBD2 (6 bases each). In germline, CDR1 is MNHNS, CDR2 SASEGT. The ends were cut back, 5 bases at V and 4 bases at J, with 14 bases in the middle. The CDR3 sequence is 14 residues long. CDR3 residues: CASSPWGAPETQYF. The CDR3 DNA sequence: TGTGCCAGCAGTCCCTGGGGGGCCCCAGAGACCCAGTACTTC.

This clonotype was found many times. CDR3 protein: CASSPSRGSQPQHF. CDR3 DNA sequence: TGTGCCAGCAGCCCTTCTCGGGGAAGCCAGCCCCAGCATTTT. V is TRBV28 and J is TRBJ1-5, with unresolved D. The germline V gene has CDR1 MDHEN and CDR2 SYDVKM. V was trimmed by 6 bases and J by 7 bases, leaving 16 bases between them. This CDR3 has 14 amino acids. The entire variable domain, with the rest obtained from reference TRBV28 and TRBJ1-5, is as follows: DVKVTQSSRYLVKRTGEKVFLECVQDMDHENMFWYRQDPGLGLRLIYFSYDVKMKEKGDIPEGYSVSREKKERFSLILESASTNQTSMYLCASSPSRGSQPQHFGDGTRLSIL.

About this clonotype: A read error may be the cause here, since a much bigger clone is one base away. The chain has TRBV27 and TRBJ2-1; tentative D call: TRBD2 (5 bases). Trimming left V 8 bases short and J 8 bases short, with 16 bases between. The CDR3 totals 13 residues. Germline V gene data show CDR1 as MNHEY and CDR2 as SMNVEV (reference sequence). As DNA, the CDR3 is TGTGCCAGCGGCCGGCGGACTCTGGATGAGCAGTTCTTC. Protein sequence: CASGRRTLDEQFF.

The chain recombines TRBV29-1 with TRBJ1-2; perhaps TRBD1 as D (5 bases). The germline V gene encodes CDR1 SQVTM and CDR2 ANQGSEA. The germline V and J ends were trimmed by 8 bases and 8 bases, with 21 bases remaining between them. This CDR3 is built from 13 residues. The CDR3 DNA reads as TGCAGCACCGGGGGGGTACGTTTTTTCGGCTACACCTTC. Translated, it gives CSTGGVRFFGYTF.

This clonotype was picked up a small number of times. The genes are TRBV10-1 and TRBJ2-7; tentative D call: TRBD2 (6 bases). The CDR3 is 13 amino acids. Germline V CDR1 and CDR2: WNHNN, SYGVQD (reference sequence). The CDR3 sequence is CGRGGMSSYEQYF. The CDR3, as DNA: TGCGGAAGAGGCGGGATGAGCTCCTACGAGCAGTACTTC.

This clonotype has at least ten counts. The chain is built from TRBV28 and TRBJ2-5; D ambiguous. Germline V CDR1 and CDR2: MDHEN, SYDVKM. The V end was cut by 2 bases, the J end by 1 base, with 5 bases between. This CDR3 is 13 amino acids long. The CDR3 spells CASSLTLQETQYF. The CDR3 nucleotides are TGTGCCAGCAGTTTAACGCTCCAAGAGACCCAGTACTTC.